One and the same sample provided the 8 T cell receptor beta chains below, sequenced in a study of shared clonotypes between healthy human individuals. TCRdb's table, derived via immunoSEQ multiplex PCR, lists solely in-frame clones and lacks some. The table has about half a million clones, 65% to 80% seen once. The sequenced sample was PBMCs. The receptors come from a woman aged 40 to 50 in good health. Some clones in this sample may be carry-over from other donors' samples.

The chain has TRBV19 and TRBJ2-7, with TRBD2 identical over 10 bases. CDR1 and CDR2 (germline): LNHDA, SQIVND (reference sequence). The length of the CDR3 is 16 residues. With 5 bases clipped from V and 4 bases from J, the junction kept 11 bases outside the gene matches. The CDR3 spells CASSGELLAGKYEQYF. As DNA, the CDR3 is TGTGCCAGTAGTGGGGAGCTACTAGCGGGAAAATACGAGCAGTACTTC.

The J gene is TRBJ2-1, the V gene TRBV7-2, with D tentatively TRBD1 or TRBD2 (6 bases each). This CDR3 comprises 13 residues. V lost 4 bases and J 7 bases, leaving 11 bases between the germline ends. CDR1 and CDR2 (germline): SGHTA, FQGNSA. The DNA for the CDR3 is TGTGCCAGCAGCTCCCTAGGGGGGAATGAGCAGTTCTTC. This translates into CASSSLGGNEQFF. The full variable domain, completed using reference TRBV7-2 and TRBJ2-1, is GAGVSQSPSNKVTEKGKDVELRCDPISGHTALYWYRQSLGQGLEFLIYFQGNSAPDKSGLPSDRFSAERTGGSVSTLTIQRTQQEDSAVYLCASSSLGGNEQFFGPGTRLTVL.

The J gene is TRBJ2-2, the V gene TRBV5-4; TRBD1 matches 8 bases. The CDR3 covers 14 residues. Per germline, CDR1 SGHNT and CDR2 YYREEE (reference sequence). V shed 4 bases, J shed 7 bases, and the junction held 6 bases outside the gene matches. The CDR3 region is CASSRDRGYGELFF. The CDR3 region has the DNA TGTGCCAGCAGCCGTGACAGGGGTTACGGGGAGCTGTTTTTT.

As to this clone: The sample holds other DNA sequences that translate to the same CDR3. The chain has TRBV7-6 and TRBJ1-5, with D unresolved. V gave up 2 bases and J gave up 3 bases, with 5 bases separating them. The length of the CDR3 is 13 residues. CDR1 and CDR2 from the germline V gene are SGHVS and FNYEAQ. The CDR3 loop is CASSLSDNQPQHF. In nucleotides, the CDR3 is TGTGCCAGCAGCTTATCCGACAATCAGCCCCAGCATTTT. The full variable domain, in which reference TRBV7-6 and TRBJ1-5 provide the parts outside the CDR3, is GAGVSQSPRYKVTKRGQDVALRCDPISGHVSLYWYRQALGQGPEFLTYFNYEAQQDKSGLPNDRFSAERPEGSISTLTIQRTEQRDSAMYRCASSLSDNQPQHFGDGTRLSIL.

This clone has a single count. The V and J genes are TRBV28 and TRBJ1-2, with D possibly TRBD1 on 6 matching bases. Per the germline V gene, CDR1 is MDHEN and CDR2 is SYDVKM. The CDR3 sequence is 15 residues long. V lost 4 bases to trimming and J lost 8 bases, with 20 bases between them. The CDR3 reads CASSSSGNSQGGYTF. The CDR3 DNA follows: TGTGCCAGCAGTTCCTCGGGGAACTCTCAGGGGGGCTACACCTTC.

The chain joins TRBV7-2 to TRBJ1-4; D not resolved. V was shortened by 5 bases and J by 1 base, with 11 bases between the two germline ends. The germline V gene encodes CDR1 SGHTA and CDR2 FQGNSA. The CDR3 extends over 15 amino acids. The DNA of the CDR3 is TGTGCCAGCAGCCCCGAGCTTGGAACTAATGAAAAACTGTTTTTT. It encodes CASSPELGTNEKLFF.

The chain links TRBV2 to TRBJ1-4; 12 bases map to TRBD1. The CDR3 runs to 16 residues. Per germline, CDR1 SNHLY and CDR2 FYNNEI. The V segment lost 6 bases and the J segment 7 bases; nucleotides outside the gene matches: 9. The CDR3 bases are TGTGCCAGCAGCCCGGGACAGGGGGCTTTCGGTGAAAAACTGTTTTTT. It encodes CASSPGQGAFGEKLFF.

This clone was recorded a few times. This chain links TRBV2 with TRBJ1-2; D may be TRBD1 (6 bases). The CDR3 runs 13 residues. Germline lookup yields CDR1 SNHLY and CDR2 FYNNEI. V was cut by 7 bases and J by 4 bases, with 13 bases left in between. The CDR3 protein is CASTTGFPYGYTF. The CDR3 coding sequence is TGTGCCAGCACTACAGGGTTCCCCTATGGCTACACCTTC. The full variable domain, completed using reference TRBV2 and TRBJ1-2, is EPEVTQTPSHQVTQMGQEVILRCVPISNHLYFYWYRQILGQKVEFLVSFYNNEISEKSEIFDDQFSVERPDGSNFTLKIRSTKLEDSAMYFCASTTGFPYGYTFGSGTRLTVV.